Below are 15 T cell receptor beta chains sequenced from a single sample in a study of cytomegalovirus exposure and HLA in healthy donors. In the PCR, 60 Vbeta and 13 Jbeta primers were used. The method was immunoSEQ multiplex PCR; TCRdb's version includes in-frame clones alone and lacks a portion of them. Of roughly 100,000 clones in the sample, around 75% are singletons; the top ten hold 2.8%. Sequencing was performed on PBMCs. The receptors stem from a female donor in good health and CMV-seronegative.

J is TRBJ2-1 and V is TRBV28; 11 bases fit TRBD2. Germline assignment: CDR1 MDHEN and CDR2 SYDVKM. The CDR3 runs to 14 residues. The V segment lost 5 bases and the J segment 10 bases; nucleotides outside the gene matches: 7. This CDR3 is CASSPGLAAGEQFF. CDR3 nucleotides: TGTGCCAGCAGTCCGGGACTAGCGGCTGGGGAGCAGTTCTTC.

The chain links TRBV27 to TRBJ2-3; 7 bases fit TRBD2. Trimming at V came to 6 bases and at J to 4 bases, leaving 4 bases not matched to a gene. Germline V CDR1 and CDR2: MNHEY, SMNVEV (reference sequence). The CDR3 is made up of 13 amino acids. The CDR3: CASRAAGADTQYF. In nucleotides, the CDR3 is TGTGCCAGCAGGGCCGCGGGAGCAGATACGCAGTATTTT.

Turning to this clone: An end of the junction does not agree with germline; a read error may underlie this. The chain is built from TRBV7-2 and TRBJ1-3; 7 nucleotides agree with TRBD1. This CDR3 region has 18 residues. The germline V gene has CDR1 SGHTA and CDR2 FQGNSA. The CDR3 nucleotides read TGTGCCAACAGCCCGGGGGACAGCCGGTTTAGCTCTGGAAACACCATATATTTT. This gives the protein CANSPGDSRFSSGNTIYF.

This clone was recorded a few times. The CDR3 region has the DNA TGTGCCAGCAGCCCGGGTAGCGGGAGGAATATCTACGAGCAGTACTTC. This codes for CASSPGSGRNIYEQYF. The chain joins TRBV5-5 to TRBJ2-7; 10 bases fit TRBD2. The CDR3 is 16 amino acids. The V gene end was trimmed by 4 bases and the J gene end by 3 bases; junction bases not matched to a gene: 10. Germline values: CDR1 SGHKS, CDR2 YYEKEE (reference sequence).

The V and J genes are TRBV5-4 and TRBJ2-7; 9 nucleotides line up with TRBD1. J was trimmed by 4 bases and V by 4 bases; bases with no gene match: 6. The germline V gene has CDR1 SGHNT and CDR2 YYREEE (reference sequence). The CDR3 covers 14 residues. The CDR3 DNA reads as TGTGCCAGCAGCCCAACAGGGGGCCGATACGAGCAGTACTTC. Its translation is CASSPTGGRYEQYF.

The rearrangement joins TRBV10-3 to TRBJ1-2; D remains ambiguous. Trimming pared 1 base from V and 6 bases from J, leaving 9 bases between. The germline CDR1 and CDR2 sequences are ENHRY and SYGVKD. The CDR3 length is 13 residues. The CDR3 loop reads CAISEWAGDGYTF. The CDR3 region has the DNA TGTGCCATCAGTGAGTGGGCGGGCGATGGCTACACCTTC.

The chain joins TRBV6-1 to TRBJ2-1; TRBD2 might be the D (5 bases). This CDR3 has 16 amino acids. V was trimmed by 2 bases and J by 5 bases, leaving 16 bases between them. Per the germline V gene, CDR1 is MNHNS and CDR2 is SASEGT. CDR3 sequence: CASSERVLRVDNEQFF. DNA for the CDR3: TGTGCCAGCAGTGAAAGGGTACTGCGGGTTGACAATGAGCAGTTCTTC.

This clone was counted only a few times. The CDR3 nucleotides are TGCGCCAGCAGCTTGGGGGACAGGGGGCCGGAGACCCAGTACTTC. It yields the protein CASSLGDRGPETQYF. J is TRBJ2-5 and V is TRBV5-1; TRBD1 agrees at 12 bases. V lost 0 bases to trimming and J lost 5 bases; unmatched junction nucleotides: 2. The germline gives CDR1 SGHRS, CDR2 YFSETQ. CDR3 size: 15 residues.

V usage is TRBV6-5 and J usage is TRBJ1-2, with D possibly TRBD1 on 6 matching bases. This CDR3 contains 15 residues. V lost 0 bases and J 5 bases, leaving 13 bases between the germline ends. Germline V gene sequence: CDR1 MNHEY, CDR2 SVGAGI. The CDR3 nucleotides are TGTGCCAGCAGTTACTCGGCCGGGACATCTTATGGCTACACCTTC. Translating gives CASSYSAGTSYGYTF.

V and J are TRBV27 and TRBJ2-7; 10 nucleotides match TRBD2. The junction had 3 bases not matched to a gene; V was cut back by 2 bases and J by 2 bases. The CDR3 has 15 amino acids. Germline-derived CDR1 and CDR2 are MNHEY and SMNVEV (reference sequence). The CDR3 DNA sequence: TGTGCCAGCAGTTTACGGAGCGGGAGGGCCTACGAGCAGTACTTC. It yields the protein CASSLRSGRAYEQYF.

The V call is TRBV7-8, the J call TRBJ1-5, with D perhaps TRBD1 (6 bases). Germline V gene lookup returns CDR1 SGHVS and CDR2 FQNEAQ. This CDR3 has 15 residues. Trimming took 5 bases from V and 6 from J, leaving 17 bases between them. The CDR3 nucleotides read TGTGCCAGCAGCGAAGGAACAGGGTCGAGTCAGCCCCAGCATTTT. The encoded protein is CASSEGTGSSQPQHF. Complete variable domain (other parts from reference TRBV7-8 and TRBJ1-5): GAGVSQSPRYKVAKRGQDVALRCDPISGHVSLFWYQQALGQGPEFLTYFQNEAQLDKSGLPSDRFFAERPEGSVSTLKIQRTQQEDSAVYLCASSEGTGSSQPQHFGDGTRLSIL.

The chain employs TRBV7-9 and TRBJ2-7; possibly TRBD2 for D (5 bases). V was clipped by 3 bases and J by 6 bases, with 12 bases between them. Germline V gene sequence: CDR1 SEHNR, CDR2 FQNEAQ (reference sequence). The CDR3 has 13 residues. The CDR3, as DNA: TGTGCCAGCAGCTTGGGATCTGGAGGCGAGCAGTACTTC. Translated, it gives CASSLGSGGEQYF.

The chain recombines TRBV5-1 with TRBJ2-6; D remains unclear. The CDR3 runs 14 residues. The V gene lost 1 base and the J gene lost 1 base, with 3 bases spanning the gap. Germline-derived CDR1 and CDR2 are SGHRS and YFSETQ. CDR3 protein: CASSLPSGANVLTF. DNA for the CDR3: TGCGCCAGCAGCTTGCCTTCTGGGGCCAACGTCCTGACTTTC. The full variable domain, completed using reference TRBV5-1 and TRBJ2-6, is KAGVTQTPRYLIKTRGQQVTLSCSPISGHRSVSWYQQTPGQGLQFLFEYFSETQRNKGNFPGRFSGRQFSNSRSEMNVSTLELGDSALYLCASSLPSGANVLTFGAGSRLTVL.

The chain combines TRBV6-5 with TRBJ2-4; D perhaps matches TRBD1 (7 bases). This CDR3 is 14 amino acids long. CDR1 and CDR2 (germline): MNHEY, SVGAGI. Between the trimmed V and J ends, which lost 6 bases and 8 bases, there was a span of 17 bases. Written as DNA, the CDR3 is TGTGCCAGCAGCTCTAAGGACAGGAGGGACATTCAGTACTTC. This codes for CASSSKDRRDIQYF.

The chain couples TRBV4-1 to TRBJ2-7; TRBD2 agrees at 7 bases. Trimming removed 2 bases from V and 3 bases from J; junction bases left unmatched: 4. The CDR3 extends over 14 amino acids. Germline V gene sequence: CDR1 MGHRA, CDR2 YSYEKL. The DNA for the CDR3 is TGCGCCAGCAGCCAATGGAGCGGGAACTACGAGCAGTACTTC. The encoded protein is CASSQWSGNYEQYF.